One T cell receptor (beta chain) is described in this entry. One base away lies a much larger clone, so this may be a sequencing read error. The CDR3 is 15 amino acids. CDR1 is MNHEY, CDR2 SVGAGI, per germline. These data are taken from a study of regulatory T cells in long-lasting Graves disease. Stated time point: newly diagnosed GD, antithyroid drugs for less than 3 months. PBMC RNA served as the TCR library source. EDTA tubes were used for drawing about 9 milliliters of peripheral blood. With iRepertoire HTBI primers and Arm-PCR of CDR3 regions, TCR beta libraries were built. TCRdb passed the multiplex PCR reads through MiXCR, listing each CDR3 protein once. Altogether a few hundred thousand distinct CDR3 sequences are present, 15% to 20% being singletons, with the ten largest covering 25% to 30%. The same sample was also used in a study of T cells in Graves' hyperthyroidism and ophthalmopathy.

This chain connects TRBV6-5 to TRBJ2-7; D is unresolved. The sample consisted of peripheral blood mononuclear cells (PBMCs), taken at new diagnosis, from a patient treated with antithyroid drugs. This clonotype was sampled from a man in his forties with Graves disease. The CDR3 loop is CASSYNPPGLYGQYF. The CDR3 coding sequence is TGTGCCAGCAGTTATAATCCTCCTGGGCTTTACGGGCAGTACTTC.